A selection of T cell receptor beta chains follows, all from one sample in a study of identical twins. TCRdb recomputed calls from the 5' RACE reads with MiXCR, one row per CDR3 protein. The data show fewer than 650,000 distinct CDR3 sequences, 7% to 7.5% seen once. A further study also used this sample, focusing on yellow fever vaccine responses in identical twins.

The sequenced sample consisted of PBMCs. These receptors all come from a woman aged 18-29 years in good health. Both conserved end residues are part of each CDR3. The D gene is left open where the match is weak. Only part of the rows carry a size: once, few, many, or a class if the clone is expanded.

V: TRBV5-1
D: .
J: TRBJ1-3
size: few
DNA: TGCGCCAGCAGCTTGAGTCTGACGGGCGACTCTGGAAACACCATATATTTT
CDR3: CASSLSLTGDSGNTIYF

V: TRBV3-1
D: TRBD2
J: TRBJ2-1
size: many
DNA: TGTGCCAGCAGCGCATCGGGACTAGGTCCCTACGGTGAGCAGTTCTTC
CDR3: CASSASGLGPYGEQFF

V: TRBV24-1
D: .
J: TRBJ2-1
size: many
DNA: TGTGCCACCAGTGATTCCGGGACTCCGGGAAAGTTCTTC
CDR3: CATSDSGTPGKFF

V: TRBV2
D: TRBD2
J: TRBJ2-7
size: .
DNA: TGTGCCACAGCCCGGGGCTGGACTAGCGGTGAGCAGTACTTC
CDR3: CATARGWTSGEQYF

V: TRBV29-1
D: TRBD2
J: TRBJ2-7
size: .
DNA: TGCAGCGTCGGACTAGCGGGAGAAGTCTTCTACGAGCAGTACTTC
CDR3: CSVGLAGEVFYEQYF

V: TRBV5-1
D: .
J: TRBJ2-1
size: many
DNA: TGCGCCAGCAGCTTGAGCGAGCAGCACAATGAGCAGTTCTTC
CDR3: CASSLSEQHNEQFF

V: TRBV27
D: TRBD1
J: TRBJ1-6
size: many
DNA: TGTGCCAGCAAAAACAGGGGAGCTAATTCACCCCTCCACTTT
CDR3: CASKNRGANSPLHF

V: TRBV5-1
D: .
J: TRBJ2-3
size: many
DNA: TGCGCCAGCAGCGGGGGACTCCTTGACGCAGATACGCAGTATTTT
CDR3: CASSGGLLDADTQYF

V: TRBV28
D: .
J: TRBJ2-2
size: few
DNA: TGTGCCAGCAGCGACCCCCAATTCACCGGGGAGCTGTTTTTT
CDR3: CASSDPQFTGELFF

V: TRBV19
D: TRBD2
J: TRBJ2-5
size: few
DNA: TGTGCCAGTAGTACGGCGGGGGACGCCGGGGAGACCCAGTACTTC
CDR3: CASSTAGDAGETQYF

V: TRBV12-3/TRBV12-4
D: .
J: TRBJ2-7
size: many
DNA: TGTGCCAGCACCATGGGGTACGAGCAGTACTTC
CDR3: CASTMGYEQYF

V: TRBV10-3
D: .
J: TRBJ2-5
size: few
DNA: TGTGCCACCACACCTACAGGGCCCGAGACCCAGTACTTC
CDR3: CATTPTGPETQYF

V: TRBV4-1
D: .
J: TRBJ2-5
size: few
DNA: TGCGCCAGCAGCCAAGATCACACTATCCAAGAGACCCAGTACTTC
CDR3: CASSQDHTIQETQYF

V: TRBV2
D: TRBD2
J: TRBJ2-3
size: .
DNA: TGTGCCAGCATTAGGCTAGCGGCCACAGATACGCAGTATTTT
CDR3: CASIRLAATDTQYF

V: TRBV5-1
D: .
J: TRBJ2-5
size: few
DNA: TGCGCCAGCAGCTTAGTCCCAGTTCGAGAGACCCAGTACTTC
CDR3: CASSLVPVRETQYF

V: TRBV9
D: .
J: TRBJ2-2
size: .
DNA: TGTGCCAGCAGCGTAGGACTAGGGAACACCGGGGAGCTGTTTTTT
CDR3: CASSVGLGNTGELFF

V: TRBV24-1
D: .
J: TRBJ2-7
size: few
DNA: TGTGCCACCAGTGATAGGACACACGAGCAGTACTTC
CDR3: CATSDRTHEQYF

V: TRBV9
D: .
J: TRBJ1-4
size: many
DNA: TGTGCCAGCAGCGTAGGGCCCAGCCCCTCGAATGAAAAACTGTTTTTT
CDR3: CASSVGPSPSNEKLFF

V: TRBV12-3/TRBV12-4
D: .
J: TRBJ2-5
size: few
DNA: TGTGCCAGCAGCGGAAAAAGCAGGACCCAGTACTTC
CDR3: CASSGKSRTQYF

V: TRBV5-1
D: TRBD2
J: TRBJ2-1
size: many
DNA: TGCGCCAGCAGCCTTAACCTTGGGACTAGCGGGAGGATTAATGAGCAGTTCTTC
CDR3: CASSLNLGTSGRINEQFF

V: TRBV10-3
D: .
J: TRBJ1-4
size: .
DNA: TGTGCCATCGGAACCGGGACAAGCCCTGAAAAACTGTTTTTT
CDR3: CAIGTGTSPEKLFF

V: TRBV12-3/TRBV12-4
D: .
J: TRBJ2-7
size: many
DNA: TGTGCCAGCAGTTTAAGACCCTCCGGGAACTCCTACGAGCAGTACTTC
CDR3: CASSLRPSGNSYEQYF

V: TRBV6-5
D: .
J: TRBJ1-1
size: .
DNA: TGTGCCAGCAGTTCCTACCGGGGCCTGAACACTGAAGCTTTCTTT
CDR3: CASSSYRGLNTEAFF

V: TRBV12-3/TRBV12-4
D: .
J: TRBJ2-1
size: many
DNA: TGTGCCAGCAGTTTATTTAGGGGGAATGAGCAGTTCTTC
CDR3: CASSLFRGNEQFF

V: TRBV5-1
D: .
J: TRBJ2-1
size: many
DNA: TGCGCCAGCAGCTTGCGGATCGTGGGAGTTTCCTACAATGAGCAGTTCTTC
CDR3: CASSLRIVGVSYNEQFF

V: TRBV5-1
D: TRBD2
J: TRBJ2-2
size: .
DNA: TGCGCCAGCAGCTTGGCCGGCGGGGGGTACACCGGGGAGCTGTTTTTT
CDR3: CASSLAGGGYTGELFF

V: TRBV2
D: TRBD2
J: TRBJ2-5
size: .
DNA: TGTGCCAGCAGTGACAGCCTAGCGGGGGGAGAAGAGACCCAGTACTTC
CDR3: CASSDSLAGGEETQYF

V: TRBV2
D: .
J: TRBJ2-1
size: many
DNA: TGTGCCAGCAGTGGGGCGGGATCCTACAATGAGCAGTTCTTC
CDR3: CASSGAGSYNEQFF

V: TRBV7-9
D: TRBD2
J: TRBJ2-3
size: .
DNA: TGTGCCAGCAGCCCTAGCGGGGCTAGCACAGATACGCAGTATTTT
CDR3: CASSPSGASTDTQYF

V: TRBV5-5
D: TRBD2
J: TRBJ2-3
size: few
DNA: TGTGCCAGCAGCCTGACTAGCGGGTTACCAGATACGCAGTATTTT
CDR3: CASSLTSGLPDTQYF

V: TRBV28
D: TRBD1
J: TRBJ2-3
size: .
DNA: TGTGCCAGCAAACTAAGGACAGGGCCCACAGATACGCAGTATTTT
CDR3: CASKLRTGPTDTQYF

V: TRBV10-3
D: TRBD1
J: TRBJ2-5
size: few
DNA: TGTGCCATCAGTGACCCCGGACAGGGCCGAATCGAGACCCAGTACTTC
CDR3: CAISDPGQGRIETQYF

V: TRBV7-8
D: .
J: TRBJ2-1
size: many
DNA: TGTGCCAGCAGCTACAAACGGGACTTTGGCGGGACGAATGAGCAGTTCTTC
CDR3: CASSYKRDFGGTNEQFF

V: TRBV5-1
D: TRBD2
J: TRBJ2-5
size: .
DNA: TGCGCCAGCAGGGGACTAGCGGTCCCTCGGGAAGAGACCCAGTACTTC
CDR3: CASRGLAVPREETQYF

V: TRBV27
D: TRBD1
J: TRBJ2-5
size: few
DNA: TGTGCCAGCAGTTTATCGAAAGGGACAGGGGCCCGAGAGACCCAGTACTTC
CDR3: CASSLSKGTGARETQYF

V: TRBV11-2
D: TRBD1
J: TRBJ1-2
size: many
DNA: TGTGCCAGCAGCTTCGGACAGGGGGACGGCTACACCTTC
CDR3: CASSFGQGDGYTF

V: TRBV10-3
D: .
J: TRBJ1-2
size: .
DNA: TGTGCCATCACCCCCTCCAGGGACGTTAACTATGGCTACACCTTC
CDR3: CAITPSRDVNYGYTF

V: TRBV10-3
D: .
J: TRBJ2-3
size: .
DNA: TGTGCCATCTGGGACGGTCTACTGACGCAGTATTTT
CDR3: CAIWDGLLTQYF

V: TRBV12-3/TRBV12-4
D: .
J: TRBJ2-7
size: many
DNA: TGTGCCAGCAGTCCGGGGGTCGAGCAGTACTTC
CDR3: CASSPGVEQYF

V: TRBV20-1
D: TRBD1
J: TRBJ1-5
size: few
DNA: TGCAGTGCTAGAGATGTGGGACAGGGCCAGCCCCAGCATTTT
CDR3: CSARDVGQGQPQHF

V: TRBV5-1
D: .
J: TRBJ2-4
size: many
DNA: TGCGCCAGCAGCCCGGACAAAAACATTCAGTACTTC
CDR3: CASSPDKNIQYF

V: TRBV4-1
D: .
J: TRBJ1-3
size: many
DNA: TGCGCCAGCAGCCAAGCTGTCTCTGGAAACACCATATATTTT
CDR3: CASSQAVSGNTIYF

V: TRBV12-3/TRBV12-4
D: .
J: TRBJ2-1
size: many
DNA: TGTGCCAGCAGTTTCAACACTGCGAGCTCCTACAATGAGCAGTTCTTC
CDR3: CASSFNTASSYNEQFF

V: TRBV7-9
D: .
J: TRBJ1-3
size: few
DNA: TGTGCCAGCAGCCCCCAGGGCGGGGGAAACACCATATATTTT
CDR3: CASSPQGGGNTIYF

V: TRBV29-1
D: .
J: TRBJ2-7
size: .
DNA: TGCAGCGTTCTTGGGCAGGACGGGATGGAGCAGTACTTC
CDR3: CSVLGQDGMEQYF

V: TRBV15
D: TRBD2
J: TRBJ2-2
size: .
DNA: TGTGCCACCAGCCCGGGACTAGCGGAATATACGAACACCGGGGAGCTGTTTTTT
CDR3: CATSPGLAEYTNTGELFF

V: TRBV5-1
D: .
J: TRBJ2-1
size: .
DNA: TGCGCCAGCAGCTTGGAGGGACCCTCTTACAATGAGCAGTTCTTC
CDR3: CASSLEGPSYNEQFF

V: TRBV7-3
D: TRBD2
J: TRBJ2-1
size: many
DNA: TGTGCCAGCAGCTTAGTAGCGGGAACGTACAATGAGCAGTTCTTC
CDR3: CASSLVAGTYNEQFF

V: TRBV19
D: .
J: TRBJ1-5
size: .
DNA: TGTGCCAGTTCAGTATTCAATCAGCCCCAGCATTTT
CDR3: CASSVFNQPQHF

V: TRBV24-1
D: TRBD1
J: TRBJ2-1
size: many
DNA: TGTGCCACCAGTGATTGGGGACAGGCCGATTCCTACAATGAGCAGTTCTTC
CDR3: CATSDWGQADSYNEQFF

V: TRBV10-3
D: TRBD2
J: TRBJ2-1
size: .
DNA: TGTGCCATCAGTGAGTCGGGTGCTAGCGGGAGTGACCAGTTCTTC
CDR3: CAISESGASGSDQFF

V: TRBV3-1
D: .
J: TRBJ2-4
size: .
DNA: TGTGCCAGCAGCCAAGCACAGGGCCTTCCCGCCACCCCGGACTTC
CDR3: CASSQAQGLPATPDF

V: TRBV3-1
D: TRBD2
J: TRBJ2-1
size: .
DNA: TGTGCCAGCAGCCTCGGGACTAGCGGGAGATACAATGAGCAGTTCTTC
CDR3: CASSLGTSGRYNEQFF

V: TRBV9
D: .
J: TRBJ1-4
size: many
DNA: TGTGCCAGCAGCCCGACCCCGTGGGGGCTGGGTGAAAAACTGTTTTTT
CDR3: CASSPTPWGLGEKLFF

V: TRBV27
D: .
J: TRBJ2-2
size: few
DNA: TGTGCCAGCAGGGAATATATCACCGGGGAGCTGTTTTTT
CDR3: CASREYITGELFF